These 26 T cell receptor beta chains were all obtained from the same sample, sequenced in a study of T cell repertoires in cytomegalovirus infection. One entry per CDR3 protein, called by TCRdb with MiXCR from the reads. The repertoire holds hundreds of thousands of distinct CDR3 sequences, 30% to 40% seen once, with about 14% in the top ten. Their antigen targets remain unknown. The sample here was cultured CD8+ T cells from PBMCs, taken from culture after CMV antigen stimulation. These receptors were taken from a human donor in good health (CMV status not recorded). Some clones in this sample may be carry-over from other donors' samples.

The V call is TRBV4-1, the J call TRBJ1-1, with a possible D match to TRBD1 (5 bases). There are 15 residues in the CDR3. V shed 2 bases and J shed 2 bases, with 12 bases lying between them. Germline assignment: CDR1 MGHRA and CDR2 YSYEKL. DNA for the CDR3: TGCGCCAGCAGCCAACTATCCGGGGGAAACACTGAAGCTTTCTTT. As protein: CASSQLSGGNTEAFF.

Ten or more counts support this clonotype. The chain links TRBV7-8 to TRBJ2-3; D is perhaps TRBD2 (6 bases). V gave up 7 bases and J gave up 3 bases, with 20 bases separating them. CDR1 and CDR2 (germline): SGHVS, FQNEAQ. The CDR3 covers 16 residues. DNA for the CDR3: TGTGCCAGCACCTACTCTCCCGGGAGCCGAACAGATACGCAGTATTTT. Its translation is CASTYSPGSRTDTQYF.

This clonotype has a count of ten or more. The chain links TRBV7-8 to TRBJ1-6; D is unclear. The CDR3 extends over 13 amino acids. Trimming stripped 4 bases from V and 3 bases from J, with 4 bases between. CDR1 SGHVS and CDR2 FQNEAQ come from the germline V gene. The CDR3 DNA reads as TGTGCCAGCAGCTCAGTCTATAATTCACCCCTCCACTTT. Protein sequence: CASSSVYNSPLHF.

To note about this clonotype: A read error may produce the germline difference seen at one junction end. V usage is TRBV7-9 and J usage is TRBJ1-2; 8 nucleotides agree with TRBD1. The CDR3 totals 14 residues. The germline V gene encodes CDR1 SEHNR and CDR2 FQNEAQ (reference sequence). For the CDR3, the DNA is TGTGCCAGCAGCGCTCGGGACAGGAGCTATAGCTACACCTTC. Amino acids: CASSARDRSYSYTF.

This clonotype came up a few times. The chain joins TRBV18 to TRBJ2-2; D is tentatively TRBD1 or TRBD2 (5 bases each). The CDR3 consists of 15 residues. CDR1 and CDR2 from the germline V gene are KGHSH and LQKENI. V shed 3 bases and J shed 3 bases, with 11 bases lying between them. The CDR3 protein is CASSPRRDDTGELFF. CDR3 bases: TGTGCCAGCTCACCGCGCAGGGACGACACCGGGGAGCTGTTTTTT.

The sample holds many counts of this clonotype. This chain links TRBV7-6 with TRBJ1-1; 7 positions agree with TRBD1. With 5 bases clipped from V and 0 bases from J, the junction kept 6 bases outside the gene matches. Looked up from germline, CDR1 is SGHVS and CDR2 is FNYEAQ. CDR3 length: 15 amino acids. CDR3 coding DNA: TGTGCCAGCAGCACTGGACAGGTTTTGAACACTGAAGCTTTCTTT. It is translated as CASSTGQVLNTEAFF.

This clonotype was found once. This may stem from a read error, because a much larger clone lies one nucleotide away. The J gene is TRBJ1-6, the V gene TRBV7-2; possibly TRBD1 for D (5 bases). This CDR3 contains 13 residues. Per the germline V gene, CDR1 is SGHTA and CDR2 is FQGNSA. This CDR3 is CANSLGGDLLLHF. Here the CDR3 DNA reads TGTGCCAACAGCTTAGGAGGGGACCTGCTCCTCCACTTT.

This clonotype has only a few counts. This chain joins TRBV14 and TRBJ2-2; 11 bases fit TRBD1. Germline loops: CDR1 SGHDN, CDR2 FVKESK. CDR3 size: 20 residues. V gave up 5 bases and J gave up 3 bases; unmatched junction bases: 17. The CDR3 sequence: CASSLERTGGQVLDTGELFF. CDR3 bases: TGTGCCAGCAGCTTGGAGAGGACAGGGGGCCAAGTTTTGGACACCGGGGAGCTGTTTTTT.

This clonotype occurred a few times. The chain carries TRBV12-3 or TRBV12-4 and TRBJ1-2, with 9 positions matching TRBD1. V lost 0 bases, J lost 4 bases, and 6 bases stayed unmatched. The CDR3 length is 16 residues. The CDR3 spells CASSLAGQGVLYGYTF. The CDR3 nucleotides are TGTGCCAGCAGTTTAGCGGGACAGGGAGTGCTCTATGGCTACACCTTC.

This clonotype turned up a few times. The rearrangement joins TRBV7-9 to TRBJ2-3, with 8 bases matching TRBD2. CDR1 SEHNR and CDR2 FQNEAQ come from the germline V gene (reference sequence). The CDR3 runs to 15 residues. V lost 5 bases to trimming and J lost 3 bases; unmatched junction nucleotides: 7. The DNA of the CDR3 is TGTGCCAGCAGCCCCGGCGGGGGGAAGACAGATACGCAGTATTTT. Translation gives CASSPGGGKTDTQYF.

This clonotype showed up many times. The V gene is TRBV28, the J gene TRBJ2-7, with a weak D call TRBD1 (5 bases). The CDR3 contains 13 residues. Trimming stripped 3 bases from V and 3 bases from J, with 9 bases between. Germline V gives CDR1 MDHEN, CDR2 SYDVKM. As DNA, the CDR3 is TGTGCCAGCAGTTTGCCCCAGGGCTACGAGCAGTACGTC. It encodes CASSLPQGYEQYV.

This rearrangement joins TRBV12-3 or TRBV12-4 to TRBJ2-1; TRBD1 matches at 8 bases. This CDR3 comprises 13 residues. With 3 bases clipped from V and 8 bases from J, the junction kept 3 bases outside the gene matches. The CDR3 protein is CASSLGQVDEQFF. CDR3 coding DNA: TGTGCCAGCAGTTTGGGACAGGTCGATGAGCAGTTCTTC.

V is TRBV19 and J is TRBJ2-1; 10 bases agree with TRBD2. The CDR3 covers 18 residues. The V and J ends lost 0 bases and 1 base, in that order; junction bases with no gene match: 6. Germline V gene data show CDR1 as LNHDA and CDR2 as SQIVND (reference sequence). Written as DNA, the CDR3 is TGTGCCAGTAGTATAGATGGGGCTAGCGGGGGTTCCTACAATGAGCAGTTCTTC. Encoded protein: CASSIDGASGGSYNEQFF.

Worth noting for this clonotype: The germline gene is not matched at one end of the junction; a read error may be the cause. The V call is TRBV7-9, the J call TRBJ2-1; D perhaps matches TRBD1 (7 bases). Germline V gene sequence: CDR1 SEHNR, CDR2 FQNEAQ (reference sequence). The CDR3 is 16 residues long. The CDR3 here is CVSSLRGAGNYNEQFF. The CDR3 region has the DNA TGTGTCAGCAGCCTCAGGGGGGCGGGAAACTACAATGAGCAGTTCTTC.

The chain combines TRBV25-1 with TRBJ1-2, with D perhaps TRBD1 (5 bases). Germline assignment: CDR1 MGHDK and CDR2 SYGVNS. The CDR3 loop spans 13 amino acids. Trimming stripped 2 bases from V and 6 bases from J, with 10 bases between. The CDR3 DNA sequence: TGTGCCAGCAGTGAAGGGGGTGGGGATGGCTACACCTTC. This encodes CASSEGGGDGYTF.

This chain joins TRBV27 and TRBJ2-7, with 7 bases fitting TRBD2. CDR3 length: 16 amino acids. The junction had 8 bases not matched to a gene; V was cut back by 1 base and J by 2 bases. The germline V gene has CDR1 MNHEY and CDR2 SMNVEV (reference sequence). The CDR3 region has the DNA TGTGCCAGCAGTTTATTCGGAGGGGACTACACCTACGAGCAGTACTTC. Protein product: CASSLFGGDYTYEQYF.

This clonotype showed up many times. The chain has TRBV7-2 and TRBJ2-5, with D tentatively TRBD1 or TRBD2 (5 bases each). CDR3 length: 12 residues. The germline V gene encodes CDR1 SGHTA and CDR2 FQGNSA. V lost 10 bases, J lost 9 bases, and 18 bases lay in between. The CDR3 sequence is CANSLGVGAQYF. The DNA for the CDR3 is TGTGCCAACTCCCTAGGTGTGGGGGCCCAGTACTTC.

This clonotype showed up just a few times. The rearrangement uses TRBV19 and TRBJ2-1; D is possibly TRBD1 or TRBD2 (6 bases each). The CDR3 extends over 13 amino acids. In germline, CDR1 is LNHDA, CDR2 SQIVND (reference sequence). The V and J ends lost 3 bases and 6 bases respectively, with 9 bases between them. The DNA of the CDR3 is TGTGCCAGTAGTATCGGAGGGGGCAATGAGCAGTTCTTC. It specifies CASSIGGGNEQFF.

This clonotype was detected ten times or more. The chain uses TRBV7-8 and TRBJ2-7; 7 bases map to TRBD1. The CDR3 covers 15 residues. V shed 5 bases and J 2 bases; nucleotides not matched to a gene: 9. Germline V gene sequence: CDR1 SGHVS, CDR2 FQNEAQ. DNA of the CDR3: TGTGCCAGCAGCCCTCAGGGGGTCGGGGCCTACGAGCAGTACGTC. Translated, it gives CASSPQGVGAYEQYV.

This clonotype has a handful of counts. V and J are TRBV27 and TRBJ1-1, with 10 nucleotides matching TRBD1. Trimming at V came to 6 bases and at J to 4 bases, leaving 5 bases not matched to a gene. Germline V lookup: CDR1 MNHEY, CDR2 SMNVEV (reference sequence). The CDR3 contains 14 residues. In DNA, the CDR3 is TGTGCCAGCAGCGGGACAGGGGCGGTCACTGAAGCTTTCTTT. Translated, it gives CASSGTGAVTEAFF.

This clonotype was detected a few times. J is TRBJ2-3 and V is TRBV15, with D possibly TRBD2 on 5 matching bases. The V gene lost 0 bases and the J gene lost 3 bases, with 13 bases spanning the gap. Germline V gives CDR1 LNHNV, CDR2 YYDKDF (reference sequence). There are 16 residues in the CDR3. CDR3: CATSRERPRGTDTQYF. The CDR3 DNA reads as TGTGCCACCAGCAGAGAAAGGCCACGAGGGACAGATACGCAGTATTTT. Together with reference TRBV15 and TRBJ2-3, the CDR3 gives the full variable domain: DAMVIQNPRYQVTQFGKPVTLSCSQTLNHNVMYWYQQKSSQAPKLLFHYYDKDFNNEADTPDNFQSRRPNTSFCFLDIRSPGLGDTAMYLCATSRERPRGTDTQYFGPGTRLTVL.

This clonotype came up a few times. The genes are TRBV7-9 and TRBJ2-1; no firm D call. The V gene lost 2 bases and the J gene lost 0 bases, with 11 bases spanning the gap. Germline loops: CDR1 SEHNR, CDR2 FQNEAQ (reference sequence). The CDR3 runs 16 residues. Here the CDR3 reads CASSLPNKSSYNEQFF. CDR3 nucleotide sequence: TGTGCCAGCAGCTTACCAAACAAAAGCTCCTACAATGAGCAGTTCTTC.

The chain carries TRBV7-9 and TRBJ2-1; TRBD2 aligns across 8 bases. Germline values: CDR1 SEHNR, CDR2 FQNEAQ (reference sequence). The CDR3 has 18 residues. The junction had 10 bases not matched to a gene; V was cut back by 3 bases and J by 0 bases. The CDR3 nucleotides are TGTGCCAGCAGCTTTGGTCTAGCGGGCCTCAGCTCCTACAATGAGCAGTTCTTC. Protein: CASSFGLAGLSSYNEQFF.

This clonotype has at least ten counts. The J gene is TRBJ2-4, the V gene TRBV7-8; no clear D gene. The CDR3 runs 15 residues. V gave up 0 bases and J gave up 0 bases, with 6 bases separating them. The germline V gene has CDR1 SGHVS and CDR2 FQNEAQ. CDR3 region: CASSLAAAAKNIQYF. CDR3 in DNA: TGTGCCAGCAGCTTAGCGGCCGCAGCCAAAAACATTCAGTACTTC.

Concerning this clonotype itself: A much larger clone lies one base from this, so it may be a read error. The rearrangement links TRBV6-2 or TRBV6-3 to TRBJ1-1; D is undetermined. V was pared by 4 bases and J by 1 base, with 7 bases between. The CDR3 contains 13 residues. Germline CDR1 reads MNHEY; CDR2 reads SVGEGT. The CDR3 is CASSWAENTEAFF. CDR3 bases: TGTGCCAGCAGTTGGGCAGAGAACACTGAAGCTTTCTTT.

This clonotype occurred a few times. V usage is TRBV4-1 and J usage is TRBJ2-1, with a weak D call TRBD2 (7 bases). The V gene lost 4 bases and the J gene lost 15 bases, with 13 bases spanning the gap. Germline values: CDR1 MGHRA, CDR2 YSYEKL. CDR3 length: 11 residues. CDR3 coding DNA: TGCGCCAGCAGCCCGGGGGGCCCGCTGTTCTTC. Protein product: CASSPGGPLFF.